This T cell receptor beta chain was observed in a study of T-cell reconstitution after alpha-beta-depleted transplantation in children. Study-level findings and limits: T-cell counts and diversity at one year following transplant were attributed mainly to newly produced T cells.

There are a few counts of this clonotype. The antigen is undetermined. CDR1 and CDR2 from the germline V gene are SGHTA and FQGNSA. The CDR3 is 14 residues long. Trimming left V 0 bases short and J 2 bases short, with 8 bases between. Unique molecular identifiers featured in how the TCRbeta library was prepared. TCRdb re-called the PCR reads through MiXCR, storing one row per CDR3 protein. The repertoire consists of 450,000 to 600,000 distinct CDR3 sequences, with 10% to 15% occurring once and the leading ten covering about 2.2%. Sequenced material: PBMCs, mostly from graft donor cells, taken 360 days after TCRalphabeta/CD19-depleted stem cell transplant. The origin of this receptor is a male patient aged 5 to 17 who had a stem cell transplant for acute myeloid leukemia, so the T cells may come from the graft donor. The chain combines TRBV7-2 with TRBJ2-7; D call uncertain. The DNA for the CDR3 is TGTGCCAGCAGCTTAGCCGTAAGGACCTACGAGCAGTACTTC. Protein product: CASSLAVRTYEQYF.